A single sample gave rise to the 23 T cell receptor beta chains below, sequenced in a study of blood T cell repertoires in COVID-19. Assay: immunoSEQ multiplex PCR; the TCRdb copy retains only in-frame clones and omits some. The repertoire holds some 200,000 clones, with around 90% as singletons. Sequenced material: peripheral blood. The receptors were sampled from a middle-aged man with active or convalescent COVID-19.

This clone was counted once. The rearrangement uses TRBV19 and TRBJ2-3, with 7 bases identical to TRBD2. The germline V gene encodes CDR1 LNHDA and CDR2 SQIVND (reference sequence). This CDR3 is 14 amino acids long. Trimming cost V 4 bases and J 0 bases; bases outside gene matches: 1. The DNA for the CDR3 is TGTGCCAGTAGTAAGCGGGGTAGCACAGATACGCAGTATTTT. Amino acids: CASSKRGSTDTQYF.

This chain links TRBV7-2 with TRBJ2-3, with 14 bases that match TRBD2. V lost 6 bases to trimming and J lost 6 bases; unmatched junction nucleotides: 11. The CDR3 is 17 residues long. CDR1 SGHTA and CDR2 FQGNSA come from the germline V gene. CDR3: CASSWTSGGPTPDTQYF. CDR3 nucleotide sequence: TGTGCCAGCAGTTGGACTAGCGGGGGGCCTACCCCGGATACGCAGTATTTT. The variable domain in full, completed from reference TRBV7-2 and TRBJ2-3, reads GAGVSQSPSNKVTEKGKDVELRCDPISGHTALYWYRQSLGQGLEFLIYFQGNSAPDKSGLPSDRFSAERTGGSVSTLTIQRTQQEDSAVYLCASSWTSGGPTPDTQYFGPGTRLTVL.

The chain carries TRBV9 and TRBJ2-1; D perhaps matches TRBD2 (6 bases). The germline CDR1 and CDR2 sequences are SGDLS and YYNGEE. CDR3 length: 13 amino acids. V was trimmed by 2 bases and J by 8 bases, leaving 11 bases between them. The DNA of the CDR3 is TGTGCCAGCAGCGTCTCTAGCGACCATGAGCAGTTCTTC. Amino acids: CASSVSSDHEQFF.

This clone was found once. The chain is built from TRBV11-2 and TRBJ2-4; D is perhaps TRBD1 (7 bases). Germline CDR1 and CDR2: SGHAT and FQNNGV. Trimming removed 5 bases from V and 0 bases from J, with 14 bases in between. The CDR3 is 16 amino acids. CDR3 in amino acids: CASSPSGGLAKNIQYF. DNA for the CDR3: TGTGCCAGCAGCCCGTCAGGGGGGTTAGCCAAAAACATTCAGTACTTC.

The V and J genes are TRBV9 and TRBJ1-5; unclear D gene. CDR3 size: 15 residues. V was trimmed by 4 bases and J by 5 bases, leaving 16 bases between them. The germline V gene encodes CDR1 SGDLS and CDR2 YYNGEE. CDR3 in amino acids: CASSPPERPDQPQHF. The CDR3 nucleotides are TGTGCCAGCAGCCCCCCGGAGAGGCCCGATCAGCCCCAGCATTTT.

This chain connects TRBV7-2 to TRBJ1-1, with 7 bases matching TRBD1. Germline-derived CDR1 and CDR2 are SGHTA and FQGNSA. There are 15 residues in the CDR3. Trimming removed 4 bases from V and 1 base from J; junction bases left unmatched: 6. CDR3 DNA sequence: TGTGCCAGCAGCTCCTTAGGACAGGCGAACACTGAAGCTTTCTTT. Translating it yields CASSSLGQANTEAFF.

The chain uses TRBV5-1 and TRBJ1-2, with 12 bases aligning to TRBD1. Unmatched junction bases numbered 5, after V lost 1 base and J lost 7 bases. The CDR3 runs 15 residues. The V gene's germline CDR1 is SGHRS and CDR2 YFSETQ. CDR3 nucleotide sequence: TGCGCCAGCAGCTTGTTGGGACAGGGGGCCGGTGGCTACACCTTC. Protein product: CASSLLGQGAGGYTF.

J is TRBJ2-1 and V is TRBV24-1; a weak D match, TRBD1 (5 bases). CDR1 is KGHDR and CDR2 is SFDVKD in the germline V gene. V was clipped by 4 bases and J by 11 bases, with 11 bases between them. CDR3 size: 12 residues. The DNA for the CDR3 is TGTGCCACCAGTGAAGGGGCGCCTCAGCAGTTCTTC. It specifies CATSEGAPQQFF.

The sample holds one count of this clone. This chain uses TRBV18 with TRBJ1-1, with 8 bases identical to TRBD1. The CDR3 is 15 amino acids. Germline CDR1 is KGHSH and CDR2 is LQKENI. The junction had 8 bases not matched to a gene; V was cut back by 2 bases and J by 6 bases. CDR3 nucleotide sequence: TGTGCCAGCTCACCATCGAGACAGGGGACCCCTGAAGCTTTCTTT. Translating it yields CASSPSRQGTPEAFF.

This chain joins TRBV5-4 and TRBJ2-2; 8 nucleotides agree with TRBD1. The CDR3 sequence is 16 residues long. Germline V CDR1 and CDR2: SGHNT, YYREEE (reference sequence). The V gene end was trimmed by 0 bases and the J gene end by 5 bases; junction bases not matched to a gene: 6. CDR3 protein: CASSLGANRGTGELFF. CDR3 DNA sequence: TGTGCCAGCAGCTTGGGGGCGAACAGGGGGACCGGGGAGCTGTTTTTT.

The rearrangement links TRBV5-4 to TRBJ2-7, with a possible D match to TRBD1 (6 bases). Germline V gene data show CDR1 as SGHNT and CDR2 as YYREEE (reference sequence). The CDR3 covers 19 residues. The ends were cut back, 0 bases at V and 0 bases at J, with 22 bases in the middle. The CDR3 region is CASSLEGQGKILSSYEQYF. DNA of the CDR3: TGTGCCAGCAGCTTGGAGGGGCAGGGGAAAATACTGAGCTCCTACGAGCAGTACTTC.

The V and J genes are TRBV15 and TRBJ2-7, with TRBD2 matching over 9 bases. The ends lost 1 base at V and 2 bases at J; junction bases unmatched: 3. Germline CDR1 LNHNV, CDR2 YYDKDF (reference sequence). This CDR3 contains 15 residues. In DNA form, the CDR3 reads TGTGCCACCAGCAGAGCGACTAGCGGCACCTACGAGCAGTACTTC. It yields the protein CATSRATSGTYEQYF.

This chain connects TRBV2 to TRBJ1-2, with 9 bases lining up with TRBD1. The trim removed 4 bases at V and 1 base at J, leaving 10 bases unmatched. Germline CDR1 reads SNHLY; CDR2 reads FYNNEI. CDR3 size: 17 residues. The CDR3 is CASSGPGTGSLNYGYTF. In nucleotides, the CDR3 is TGTGCCAGCAGTGGTCCCGGGACAGGGTCCCTTAACTATGGCTACACCTTC.

This clone has only one observation. The genes are TRBV6-5 and TRBJ1-5; no reliable D call. This CDR3 spans 11 amino acids. Germline V gene data show CDR1 as MNHEY and CDR2 as SVGAGI. Trimming pared 6 bases from V and 2 bases from J, leaving 2 bases between. CDR3 nucleotides: TGTGCCAGCAGCGGCAATCAGCCCCAGCATTTT. It codes for CASSGNQPQHF.

The chain uses TRBV19 and TRBJ2-2, with 7 bases identical to TRBD1. The V gene's germline CDR1 is LNHDA and CDR2 SQIVND (reference sequence). After removal of 11 bases from V and 6 bases from J, the junction contained 12 bases not matched to a gene. The length of the CDR3 is 14 residues. CDR3 bases: TGTGCCCGTGCCGCGGTGGGACAGTCCGGGGAGCTGTTTTTT. Residues: CARAAVGQSGELFF.

The J gene is TRBJ1-1, the V gene TRBV19; D gene uncertain. The CDR3 has 14 amino acids. Trimming removed 6 bases from V and 5 bases from J, with 16 bases in between. Germline CDR1 is LNHDA and CDR2 is SQIVND (reference sequence). CDR3 bases: TGTGCCAGTAGGGTCGGAGGCGAGTATACTGAAGCTTTCTTT. This gives the protein CASRVGGEYTEAFF.

The chain is built from TRBV7-9 and TRBJ2-3; TRBD2 matches 9 bases. After removal of 5 bases from V and 2 bases from J, the junction contained 11 bases not matched to a gene. Germline values: CDR1 SEHNR, CDR2 FQNEAQ (reference sequence). The CDR3 loop spans 17 amino acids. DNA of the CDR3: TGTGCCAGCAGCACTGCGGCTCTAGCGGGATCCACAGATACGCAGTATTTT. This encodes CASSTAALAGSTDTQYF.

This clone was detected only a few times. This chain uses TRBV5-4 with TRBJ1-1; TRBD1 is a possible D gene (5 bases). The germline V gene has CDR1 SGHNT and CDR2 YYREEE (reference sequence). Trimming removed 3 bases at V and 1 base at J, with 13 bases between. CDR3 size: 15 residues. The CDR3 spells CASSSNWGGNTEAFF. The CDR3 DNA reads as TGTGCCAGCAGCTCGAATTGGGGGGGGAACACTGAAGCTTTCTTT.

The gene calls are TRBV19 and TRBJ1-1, with 7 nucleotides matching TRBD1. This CDR3 region has 14 residues. The germline gives CDR1 LNHDA, CDR2 SQIVND (reference sequence). The junction had 11 bases not matched to a gene; V was cut back by 8 bases and J by 5 bases. The CDR3 bases are TGTGCCAGTGGACAGGTCTCTTTTTTGACTGAAGCTTTCTTT. Its translation: CASGQVSFLTEAFF.

The rearrangement uses TRBV4-3 and TRBJ1-5, with 7 bases aligning to TRBD1. The CDR3 spans 15 residues. The germline gives CDR1 LGHNA, CDR2 YSLEER. V shed 1 base, J shed 4 bases, and the junction held 4 bases outside the gene matches. DNA for the CDR3: TGCGCCAGCAGCCAAGCGACAGGGTTTAATCAGCCCCAGCATTTT. The encoded protein is CASSQATGFNQPQHF.

In this sample, this clone turned up once. V gene TRBV28 combines with J gene TRBJ1-1; D not resolved. In germline, CDR1 is MDHEN, CDR2 SYDVKM. Trimming pared 3 bases from V and 4 bases from J, leaving 9 bases between. The CDR3 consists of 13 residues. CDR3 region: CASSLVGSTEAFF. In DNA form, the CDR3 reads TGTGCCAGCAGTTTGGTCGGGAGCACTGAAGCTTTCTTT.

The J gene is TRBJ1-6, the V gene TRBV2; 8 bases are a match to TRBD1. The CDR3 is 15 residues long. J lost 7 bases, V lost 1 base, and 3 bases had no gene match. Germline V gene lookup returns CDR1 SNHLY and CDR2 FYNNEI. The CDR3 region has the DNA TGTGCCAGCAGTGAAGGGCAGGGGGCAAATTCACCCCTCCACTTT. It codes for CASSEGQGANSPLHF.

This clone was detected only once. V is TRBV5-1 and J is TRBJ1-3, with 11 bases aligning to TRBD1. This CDR3 is built from 17 residues. Germline V gene sequence: CDR1 SGHRS, CDR2 YFSETQ. V trimming: 4 bases; J trimming: 0 bases; junction bases outside the gene matches: 6. CDR3 nucleotide sequence: TGCGCCAGCAGCCCCCGGACAGGGGGCGTCTCTGGAAACACCATATATTTT. This codes for CASSPRTGGVSGNTIYF.